Reported below is one T cell receptor (beta chain). The antigen remains undetermined. HIV-negative, healthy adults without recent acute infections or vaccinations were the donors. Both subsets, CD45RA+ naive and CD45RA-negative memory, were split from the CD4+ cells. The sample originates from a study of shared clonotypes between healthy human individuals. General observations from the study: Estimated clonotype richness was generally higher in naive than memory subsets. Sampling covered nothing but blood. Tissue TCR repertoires likely differ from those found in blood.

The CDR3 contains 15 residues. J lost 9 bases, V lost 5 bases, and 12 bases had no gene match. The germline V gene encodes CDR1 SEHNR and CDR2 FQNEAQ (reference sequence). Produced via immunoSEQ multiplex PCR; TCRdb's table is partial and in-frame only. There are about 2.3 million clones in the sample; more than 85% occur only once, and about 0.39% lies in the top ten. The specimen was naive CD4+ T cells from PBMCs. As for subset: CD45RA+ positively selected. The clonotype comes from a man between 18 and 29 years old in good health. Some clones in this sample may be carry-over from other donors' samples. The genes are TRBV7-9 and TRBJ2-7; TRBD1 matches 11 bases. The CDR3 DNA reads TGTGCCAGCAGCCCTTCTTCGGACAGGGGGCAGAGGCAGTACTTC. Its protein product is CASSPSSDRGQRQYF.